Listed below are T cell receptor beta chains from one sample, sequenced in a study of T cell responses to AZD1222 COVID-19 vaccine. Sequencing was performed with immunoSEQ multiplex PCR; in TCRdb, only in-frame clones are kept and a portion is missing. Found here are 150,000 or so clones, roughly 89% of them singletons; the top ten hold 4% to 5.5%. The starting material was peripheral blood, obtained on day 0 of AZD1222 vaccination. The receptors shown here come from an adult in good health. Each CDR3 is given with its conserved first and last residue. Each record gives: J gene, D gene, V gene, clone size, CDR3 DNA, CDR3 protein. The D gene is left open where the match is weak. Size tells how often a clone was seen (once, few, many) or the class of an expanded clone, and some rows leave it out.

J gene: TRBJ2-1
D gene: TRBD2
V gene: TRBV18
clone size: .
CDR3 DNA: TGTGCCAGCTCACCCTCACTAGCGGGAGTCAATGAGCAGTTCTTC
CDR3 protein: CASSPSLAGVNEQFF

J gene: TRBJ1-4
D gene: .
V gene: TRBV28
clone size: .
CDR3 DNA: TGTGCCAGCAATCTCCAGGGAATGGGTGAAAAACTGTTTTTT
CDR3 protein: CASNLQGMGEKLFF

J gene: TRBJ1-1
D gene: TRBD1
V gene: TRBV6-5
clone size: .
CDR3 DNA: TGTGCCAGCAGGAAAGACAGGGGGGTCACTGAAGCTTTCTTT
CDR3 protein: CASRKDRGVTEAFF

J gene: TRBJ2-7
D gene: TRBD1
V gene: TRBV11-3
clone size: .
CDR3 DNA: TGTGCCAGCAGCCCCGGACAGGGGGAAGTCTACGAGCAGTACTTC
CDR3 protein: CASSPGQGEVYEQYF

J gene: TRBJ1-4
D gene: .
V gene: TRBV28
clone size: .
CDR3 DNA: TGTGCCAGCAGTTTACCTACAGGGACTAATGAAAAACTGTTTTTT
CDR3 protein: CASSLPTGTNEKLFF

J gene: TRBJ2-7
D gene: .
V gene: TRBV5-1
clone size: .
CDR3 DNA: TGCGCCAGCACCGACCTTGCGGGTAGATACGAGCAGTACTTC
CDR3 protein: CASTDLAGRYEQYF

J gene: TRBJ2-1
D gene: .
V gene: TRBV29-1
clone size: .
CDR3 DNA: TGCAGCGTTGTCAGGACTACCTACAATGAGCAGTTCTTC
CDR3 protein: CSVVRTTYNEQFF

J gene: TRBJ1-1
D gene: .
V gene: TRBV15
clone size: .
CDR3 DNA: TGTGCCACCAGCAGAGAGATAGGCCCGAACACTGAAGCTTTCTTT
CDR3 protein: CATSREIGPNTEAFF

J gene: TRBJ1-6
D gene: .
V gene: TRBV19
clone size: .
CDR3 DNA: TGTGCCAGTAGTATAGTAGGGGTGGATTCACCCCTCCACTTT
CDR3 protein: CASSIVGVDSPLHF

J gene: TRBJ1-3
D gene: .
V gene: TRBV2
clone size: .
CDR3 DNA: TGTGCCAGCAGCGAGACAGGCTCTGGAAACACCATATATTTT
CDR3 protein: CASSETGSGNTIYF

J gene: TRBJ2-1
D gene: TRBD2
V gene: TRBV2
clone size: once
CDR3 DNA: TGTGCCAGCACCCCAACTAGCGGAAATACCGAGCAGTTCTTC
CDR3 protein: CASTPTSGNTEQFF

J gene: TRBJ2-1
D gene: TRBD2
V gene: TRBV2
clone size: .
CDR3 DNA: TGTGCCAGCAGCCTCCTAGCGGTGAGCTCCTACAATGAGCAGTTCTTC
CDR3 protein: CASSLLAVSSYNEQFF

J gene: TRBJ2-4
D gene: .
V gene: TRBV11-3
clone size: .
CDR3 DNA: TGTGCCAGCAGCTTACCCCTGGGAGGAAAAAACATTCAGTACTTC
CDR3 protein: CASSLPLGGKNIQYF

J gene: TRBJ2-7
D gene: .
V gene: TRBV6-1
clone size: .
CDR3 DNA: TGTGCCAGCAGTGAGCAGACAGCCGGGTCCTACGAGCAGTACTTC
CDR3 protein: CASSEQTAGSYEQYF

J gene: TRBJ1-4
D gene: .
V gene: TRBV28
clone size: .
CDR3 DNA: TGTGCCAGCAGTTCGGTAGGAAGAACTGAAAAACTGTTTTTT
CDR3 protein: CASSSVGRTEKLFF

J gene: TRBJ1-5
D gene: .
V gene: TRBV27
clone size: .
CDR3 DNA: TGTGCCAGCAGTCCCGGGAGCCATCAGCCCCAGCATTTT
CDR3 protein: CASSPGSHQPQHF

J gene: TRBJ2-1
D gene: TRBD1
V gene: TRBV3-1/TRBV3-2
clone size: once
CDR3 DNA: TGTGCCAGCAGCCAATCCGGACAGGGGGCGGGTGAGCAGTTCTTC
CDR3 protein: CASSQSGQGAGEQFF

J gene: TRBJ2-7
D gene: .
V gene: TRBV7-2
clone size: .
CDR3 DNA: TGTGCCAGCAGCCAAGCTATGAGGTTATACGAGCAGTACTTC
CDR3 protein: CASSQAMRLYEQYF

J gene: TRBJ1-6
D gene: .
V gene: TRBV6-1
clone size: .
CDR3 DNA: TGTGCCAGCAGTGTGGCTTCGAGCTCCTATAATTCACCCCTCCACTTT
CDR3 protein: CASSVASSSYNSPLHF

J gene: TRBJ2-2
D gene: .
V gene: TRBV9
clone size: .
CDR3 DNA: TGTGCCAGCAGCGTCGGGCAGGGAACGACCGGGGAGCTGTTTTTT
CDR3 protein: CASSVGQGTTGELFF

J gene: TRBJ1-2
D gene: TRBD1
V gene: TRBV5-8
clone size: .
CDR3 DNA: TGTGCCAGCAGTTCAGGGGGCCTGGGCTATGGCTACACCTTC
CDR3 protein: CASSSGGLGYGYTF

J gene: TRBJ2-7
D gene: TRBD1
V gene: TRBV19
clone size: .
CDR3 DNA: TGTGCCAGTACCCAGGACAGGGGGCGCGAGCAGTACTTC
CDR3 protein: CASTQDRGREQYF

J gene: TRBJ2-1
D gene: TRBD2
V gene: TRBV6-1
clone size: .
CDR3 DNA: TGTGCCAGCAGTGCGCCTCGCGCTAGCGGGAGGAATGAGCAGTTCTTC
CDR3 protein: CASSAPRASGRNEQFF

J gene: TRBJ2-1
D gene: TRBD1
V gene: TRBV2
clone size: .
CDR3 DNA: TGTGCCAGCACCGGGACAGGGGTCAATGAGCAGTTCTTC
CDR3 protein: CASTGTGVNEQFF

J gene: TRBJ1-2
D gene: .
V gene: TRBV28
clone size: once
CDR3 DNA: TGTGCCAGCAGTTTACTCCTCGGGGGCTACACCTTC
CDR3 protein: CASSLLLGGYTF

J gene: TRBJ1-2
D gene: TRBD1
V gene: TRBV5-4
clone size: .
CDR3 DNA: TGTGCCAGCAGCTCCTTTATGGGACAGGGCCCTTACTATGGCTACACCTTC
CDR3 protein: CASSSFMGQGPYYGYTF

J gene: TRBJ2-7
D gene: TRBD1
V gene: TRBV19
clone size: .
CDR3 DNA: TGTGCCAGTATTGGGGTAAGGGGGCGAAGCTACGAGCAGTACTTC
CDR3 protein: CASIGVRGRSYEQYF

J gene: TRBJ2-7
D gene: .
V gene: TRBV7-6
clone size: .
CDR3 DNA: TGTGCCAGCAGCTCCCTCCAAGCGGGTGAGCAGTACTTC
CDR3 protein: CASSSLQAGEQYF

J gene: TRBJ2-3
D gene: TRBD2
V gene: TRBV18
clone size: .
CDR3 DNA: TGTGCCAGCTCAAGCACACTTACTAGCGGGGGGAGCACAGATACGCAGTATTTT
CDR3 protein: CASSSTLTSGGSTDTQYF

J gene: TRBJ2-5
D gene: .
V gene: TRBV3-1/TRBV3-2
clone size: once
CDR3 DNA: TGTGCCAGCAGCCCCAGGGGACGGACCGGGAAAGAGACCCAGTACTTC
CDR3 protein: CASSPRGRTGKETQYF

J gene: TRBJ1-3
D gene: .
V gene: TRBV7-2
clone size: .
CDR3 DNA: TGTGCCAGCAGCGGAGGGGTTAGAGGAAACACCATATATTTT
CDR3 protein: CASSGGVRGNTIYF

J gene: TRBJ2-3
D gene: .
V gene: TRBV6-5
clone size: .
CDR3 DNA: TGTGCCAGCATGCTGGGGGGCGATACAGATACGCAGTATTTT
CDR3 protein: CASMLGGDTDTQYF

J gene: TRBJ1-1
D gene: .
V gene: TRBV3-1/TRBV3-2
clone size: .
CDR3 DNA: TGTGCCAGCAGCCAAGCTGGAGAAGCTTTCTTT
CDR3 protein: CASSQAGEAFF

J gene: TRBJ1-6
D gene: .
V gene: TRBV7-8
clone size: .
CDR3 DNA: TGTGCCAGCAGCTTAGAGAGGGTAAATTCACCCCTCCACTTT
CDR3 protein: CASSLERVNSPLHF

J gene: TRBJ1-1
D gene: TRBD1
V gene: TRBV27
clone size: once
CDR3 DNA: TGTGCCAGCAGTCCCAACTATCAGGGGGCGCACACTGAAGCTTTCTTT
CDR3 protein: CASSPNYQGAHTEAFF

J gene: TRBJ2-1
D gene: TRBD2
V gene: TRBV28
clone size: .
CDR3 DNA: TGTGCCAGCAGTTTCGGGGGGGCCGGTAATGAGCAGTTCTTC
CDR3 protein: CASSFGGAGNEQFF

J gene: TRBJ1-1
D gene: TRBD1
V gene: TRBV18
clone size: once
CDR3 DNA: TGTGCCAGCTCACCGGACAGGGTTAAGTTTACTGAAGCTTTCTTT
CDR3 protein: CASSPDRVKFTEAFF

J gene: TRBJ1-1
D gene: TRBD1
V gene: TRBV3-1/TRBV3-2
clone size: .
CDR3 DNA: TGTGCCAGCAGCCAAGCGCTCCAGGGCGACAGGGTGGGGACTGAAGCTTTCTTT
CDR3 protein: CASSQALQGDRVGTEAFF

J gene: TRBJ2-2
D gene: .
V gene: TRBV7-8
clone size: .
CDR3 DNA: TGTGCCAGCAGCTTAACAACTAGCACGGGGGCCGGGGAGCTGTTTTTT
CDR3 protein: CASSLTTSTGAGELFF

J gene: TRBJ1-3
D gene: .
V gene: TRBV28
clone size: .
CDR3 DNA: TGTGCCAGCAGTTTAACCTCCGGCAGAATGGGAAACACCATATATTTT
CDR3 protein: CASSLTSGRMGNTIYF

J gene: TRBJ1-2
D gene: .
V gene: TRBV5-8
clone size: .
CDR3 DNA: TGTGCCAGCAGGATACAGGGTCTTCACGGCTACACCTTC
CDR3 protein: CASRIQGLHGYTF

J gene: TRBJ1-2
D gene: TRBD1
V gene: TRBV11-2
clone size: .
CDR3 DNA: TGTGCCAGCAGCGCGACAGGGGGAAATGGCTACACCTTC
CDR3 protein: CASSATGGNGYTF

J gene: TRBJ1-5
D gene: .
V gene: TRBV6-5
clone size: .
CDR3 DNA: TGTGCCAGCAGTTACGGGGGTTATCGCAATCAGCCCCAGCATTTT
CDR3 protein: CASSYGGYRNQPQHF

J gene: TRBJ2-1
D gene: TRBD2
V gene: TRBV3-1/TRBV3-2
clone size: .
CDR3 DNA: TGTGCCAGCAGCCAGTCCAGCGGGGGGGTTAATGAGCAGTTCTTC
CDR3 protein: CASSQSSGGVNEQFF

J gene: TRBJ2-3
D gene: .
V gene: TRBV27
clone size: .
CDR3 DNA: TGTGCCAGCACCCTCAGGGATACAGATACGCAGTATTTT
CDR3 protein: CASTLRDTDTQYF

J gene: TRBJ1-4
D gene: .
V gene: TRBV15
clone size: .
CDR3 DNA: TGTGCCACCAGCGAACACGTGTATGAAAAACTGTTTTTT
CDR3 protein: CATSEHVYEKLFF

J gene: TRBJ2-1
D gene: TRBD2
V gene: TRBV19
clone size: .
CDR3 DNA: TGTGCCAGTAGTATAGATAGCGGGAGGGCCAGGTCCTACAATGAGCAGTTCTTC
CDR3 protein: CASSIDSGRARSYNEQFF

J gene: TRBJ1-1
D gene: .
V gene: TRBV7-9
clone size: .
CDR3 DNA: TGTGCCAGCAGTTTCAAGTACGGAGCTTTCTTT
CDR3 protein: CASSFKYGAFF

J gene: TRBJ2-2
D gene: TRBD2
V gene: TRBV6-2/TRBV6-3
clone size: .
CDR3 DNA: TGTGCCAGCAGTTACTCCCCCTTTGGGCCCATACTAGCGGAGAACACCGGGGAGCTGTTTTTT
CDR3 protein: CASSYSPFGPILAENTGELFF

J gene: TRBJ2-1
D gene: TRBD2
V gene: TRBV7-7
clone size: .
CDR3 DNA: TGTGCTAGCAGCCCCCAGCGGGAGGGCCTCGGTGAGCAGTTCTTC
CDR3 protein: CASSPQREGLGEQFF

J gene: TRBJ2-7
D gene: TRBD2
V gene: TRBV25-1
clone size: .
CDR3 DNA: TGTGCCAGCAGTGAATATATGGGGCGGGAGTACGAGCAGTACTTC
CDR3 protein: CASSEYMGREYEQYF

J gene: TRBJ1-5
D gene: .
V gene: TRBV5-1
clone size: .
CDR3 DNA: TGCGCCAGCAGCTTAGGAGGGATGGGCCAGCCCCAGCATTTT
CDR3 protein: CASSLGGMGQPQHF

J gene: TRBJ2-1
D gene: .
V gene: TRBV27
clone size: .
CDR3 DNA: TGTGCCAGCAGTGAAGACTATTTTTACCGGAATGAGCAGTTCTTC
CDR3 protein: CASSEDYFYRNEQFF

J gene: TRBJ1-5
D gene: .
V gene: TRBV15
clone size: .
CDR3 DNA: TGTGCCACCAGCAGAGATCGGGGAGCCCTTTATCAGCCCCAGCATTTT
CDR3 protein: CATSRDRGALYQPQHF

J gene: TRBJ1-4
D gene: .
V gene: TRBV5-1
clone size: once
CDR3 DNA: TGCGCCAGCAGCTTATCCGGGGCTAATGAAAAACTGTTTTTT
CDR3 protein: CASSLSGANEKLFF

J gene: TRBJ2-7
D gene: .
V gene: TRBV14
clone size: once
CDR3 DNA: TGTGCCAGCAGCCAACTCAGGAAGCAGTACTTC
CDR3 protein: CASSQLRKQYF

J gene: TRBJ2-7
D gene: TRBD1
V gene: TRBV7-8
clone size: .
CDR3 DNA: TGTGCCAGCAGCGTGGACAGGGGTTCCCACGAGCAGTACTTC
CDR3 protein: CASSVDRGSHEQYF

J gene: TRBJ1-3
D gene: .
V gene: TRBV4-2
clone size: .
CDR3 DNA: TGTGCCAGCAGCCAAGTATCCGGCAGCGGGACTGGAAACACCATATATTTT
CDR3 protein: CASSQVSGSGTGNTIYF